These 10 T cell receptor beta chains share one sample of origin, sequenced in a study of cytomegalovirus exposure and HLA in healthy donors. The study ran its PCR with 60 Vbeta and 13 Jbeta primers. TCRdb's table, derived via immunoSEQ multiplex PCR, lists solely in-frame clones and lacks some. The sample includes some 200,000 clones, more than 75% of them seen just once. The sample consisted of PBMCs. These receptors came from a woman between 45 and 60 years old in good health and CMV-seropositive.

The J gene is TRBJ2-3, the V gene TRBV5-1; 9 bases align to TRBD2. Trimming at V came to 7 bases and at J to 7 bases, leaving 10 bases not matched to a gene. This CDR3 is 14 amino acids long. CDR1 is SGHRS, CDR2 YFSETQ, per germline. The CDR3 here is CASAGGAQENTQYF. The CDR3 region has the DNA TGCGCCAGCGCGGGAGGGGCACAAGAGAATACGCAGTATTTT.

The chain couples TRBV7-8 to TRBJ1-1; D unclear. This CDR3 has 13 amino acids. With 3 bases removed from V and 5 bases from J, the gap between germline ends came to 10 bases. Germline V gene sequence: CDR1 SGHVS, CDR2 FQNEAQ. The DNA for the CDR3 is TGTGCCAGCAGCTTTTCAAGCCCTACTGAAGCTTTCTTT. Encoded protein: CASSFSSPTEAFF.

The gene calls are TRBV7-9 and TRBJ1-3; TRBD1 matches 8 bases. CDR1 is SEHNR and CDR2 is FQNEAQ in the germline V gene (reference sequence). V gave up 5 bases and J gave up 7 bases; unmatched junction bases: 10. The CDR3 sequence is 15 residues long. In DNA form, the CDR3 reads TGTGCCAGCAGCACTGGACAGGGACGTAGCAACACCATATATTTT. It encodes CASSTGQGRSNTIYF.

The chain recombines TRBV6-1 with TRBJ2-6; maybe TRBD1 (5 bases). Germline assignment: CDR1 MNHNS and CDR2 SASEGT. This CDR3 contains 15 residues. The V and J ends lost 7 bases and 2 bases respectively, with 12 bases between them. The CDR3 bases are TGTGCCAGCACCAAGTCAGGGACTGGGGCCAACGTCCTGACTTTC. It translates to CASTKSGTGANVLTF.

J is TRBJ2-1 and V is TRBV18, with TRBD1 matching over 9 bases. V shed 4 bases and J 1 base; nucleotides not matched to a gene: 5. This CDR3 has 16 residues. Germline V gives CDR1 KGHSH, CDR2 LQKENI. The CDR3 spells CASSLSTGGSYNEQFF. The DNA of the CDR3 is TGTGCCAGCTCACTCTCGACAGGGGGGTCCTACAATGAGCAGTTCTTC. Full variable domain (outside the CDR3, taken from reference TRBV18 and TRBJ2-1): NAGVMQNPRHLVRRRGQEARLRCSPMKGHSHVYWYRQLPEEGLKFMVYLQKENIIDESGMPKERFSAEFPKEGPSILRIQQVVRGDSAAYFCASSLSTGGSYNEQFFGPGTRLTVL.

This rearrangement joins TRBV6-1 to TRBJ1-1; no definite D call. CDR3 length: 14 amino acids. Germline CDR1 reads MNHNS; CDR2 reads SASEGT. Trimming removed 5 bases from V and 5 bases from J, with 15 bases in between. The CDR3 is CASSSIGSETEAFF. For the CDR3, the DNA is TGTGCCAGCAGTTCGATTGGGAGTGAGACTGAAGCTTTCTTT.

The V gene is TRBV23-1, the J gene TRBJ1-2; D ambiguous. TRBV23-1 is labeled an ORF, and its function is uncertain. The CDR3 extends over 12 amino acids. V gave up 8 bases and J gave up 5 bases, with 12 bases separating them. The CDR3 coding sequence is TGCGCCAGCTGGCACAGATGGTATGGCTACACCTTC. Translation: CASWHRWYGYTF.

In its sample, this clone was seen once. This chain links TRBV2 with TRBJ2-3; possibly TRBD2 for D (7 bases). V shed 7 bases and J shed 3 bases, with 11 bases lying between them. The germline V gene has CDR1 SNHLY and CDR2 FYNNEI. This CDR3 spans 13 amino acids. The CDR3 coding sequence is TGTGCCAGCATGGGGGGGCAAACAGATACGCAGTATTTT. This sequence encodes CASMGGQTDTQYF.

The V gene is TRBV7-9, the J gene TRBJ2-1; 10 bases agree with TRBD2. This CDR3 contains 12 residues. Germline lookup yields CDR1 SEHNR and CDR2 FQNEAQ (reference sequence). CDR3 sequence: CSDTLAGGEQFF. The CDR3 DNA reads as TGTTCCGACACCTTAGCGGGGGGTGAGCAGTTCTTC. Variable domain in full (rest from reference TRBV7-9 and TRBJ2-1): DTGVSQNPRHKITKRGQNVTFRCDPISEHNRLYWYRQTLGQGPEFLTYFQNEAQLEKSRLLSDRFSAERPKGSFSTLEIQRTEQGDSAMYLCSDTLAGGEQFFGPGTRLTVL.

The rearrangement uses TRBV5-6 and TRBJ2-3, with 9 nucleotides matching TRBD2. CDR1 is SGHDT, CDR2 YYEEEE, per germline. With 4 bases clipped from V and 5 bases from J, the junction kept 14 bases outside the gene matches. The CDR3 contains 17 residues. The CDR3 region is CASSPASAGGYGDTQYF. The CDR3 nucleotides are TGTGCCAGCAGCCCGGCGTCAGCGGGGGGCTATGGAGATACGCAGTATTTT.